This record covers a single T cell receptor beta chain. Antigen: not known. The sample comes from a study of cytomegalovirus exposure and HLA in healthy donors. General study results and limits: Accurate HLA-A and HLA-B prediction from TCR beta sequences was reported for most subjects.

PCR amplification relied on 60 Vbeta primers (plus 13 Jbeta primers). Clones were sequenced by immunoSEQ multiplex PCR, and TCRdb holds only the in-frame ones, with some missing. Of 200,000 or so clones in the sample, roughly 80% were seen once. The CDR3 loop spans 16 amino acids. Germline CDR1 MGHRA, CDR2 YSYEKL. The V and J ends lost 0 bases and 2 bases respectively, with 11 bases between them. In nominal health when sampled, donors likely had unrecorded immune exposures nonetheless. The TCR comes from a girl between 2 and 10 years old in good health and CMV-seronegative. J is TRBJ2-1 and V is TRBV4-1; D not resolved. The sequenced sample consisted of PBMCs. The CDR3 loop is CASSQDAAATYNEQFF. CDR3 nucleotides: TGCGCCAGCAGCCAAGATGCGGCGGCTACCTACAATGAGCAGTTCTTC.